One TCR beta chain is described in this entry. The antigen is unknown. When replicate PCRs were run on sorted subsets, they used 200 to 250 ng DNA, 28,000 or so T cell genomes. Generated by immunoSEQ multiplex PCR, the TCRdb table keeps only in-frame clones and is missing some. The sample includes roughly 1.4 million clones, approximately 98.5% seen only once; the top ten take about 0.35%. The record originates from a study of shared clonotypes between healthy human individuals. As for the study in general: For every donor, three CD4 naive, three CD4 memory, two CD8 naive and one CD8 memory plates were used. The study, taken as a whole, reports: Genetic and exposure-history diversity was limited by the small donor number.

The V gene end was trimmed by 7 bases and the J gene end by 2 bases; junction bases not matched to a gene: 7. Germline V lookup: CDR1 SGDLS, CDR2 YYNGEE. The CDR3 has 15 amino acids. Naive CD45RA+ and memory CD45RA-negative subsets were split from CD4+ cells. Sample: naive CD4+ T cells sorted from blood. As for subset: CD45RA+ positively selected. This receptor was taken from a man aged 30 to 45 in good health. The V and J genes are TRBV9 and TRBJ2-3; 10 bases are shared with TRBD2. CDR3 sequence (DNA): TGTGCCAGCGGGGCTAGCGGGAGTTTCACAGATACGCAGTATTTT. It yields the protein CASGASGSFTDTQYF.